The rows below give T cell receptor beta chains drawn from one sample of a study of blood T cell repertoires in COVID-19. Data came from immunoSEQ multiplex PCR; TCRdb stores just in-frame clones and leaves some out. This table holds roughly 290,000 clones, 87% found once. Sequenced: peripheral blood. The receptors shown here come from a woman aged 50 to 60 who had recovered from COVID-19. CDR3s include the opening cysteine and the closing phenylalanine or tryptophan. A D gene is named only where the DNA matches it firmly. Size tells how often a clone was seen (once, few, many) or the class of an expanded clone, and some rows leave it out.

TRBJ2-1,TRBD1,-,TRBV19,10,TGTGCCAGTATGGGGACAGGTGCGGTCTTC,CASMGTGAVF
TRBJ2-1,TRBD1,-,TRBV7-2,15,TGTGCCAGCAGTCTGACAGGGGTCAGAAGCAATGAGCAGTTCTTC,CASSLTGVRSNEQFF
TRBJ2-5,TRBD1,-,TRBV6-2/TRBV6-3,16,TGTGCCAGCAGTTACCCTGGAACAGGGGGGCGGTCGACCCAGTACTTC,CASSYPGTGGRSTQYF
TRBJ2-3,TRBD2,-,TRBV5-1,15,TGCGCCAGCAGCAGGGACTACGGGGGGACGGATACGCAGTATTTT,CASSRDYGGTDTQYF
TRBJ2-7,-,-,TRBV30,11,TGTGCCTGGGGACAGTCCCACGAGCAGTACTTC,CAWGQSHEQYF
TRBJ1-4,TRBD1,-,TRBV5-1,16,TGCGCCAGCAGCTTGGGGTCCGGGACAGCTAATGAAAAACTGTTTTTT,CASSLGSGTANEKLFF
TRBJ1-1,-,-,TRBV5-5,14,TGTGCCAGCAGCCGGGAGATGATGAACACTGAAGCTTTCTTT,CASSREMMNTEAFF
TRBJ2-7,TRBD1,few,TRBV28,15,TGTGCCAGCAGTTTATACGGGACAGGGGCCTACGAGCAGTACTTC,CASSLYGTGAYEQYF
TRBJ1-5,-,-,TRBV4-3,17,TGCGCCAGCAGCCAAGATCACGGGTCAGTGCGCAATCAGCCCCAGCATTTT,CASSQDHGSVRNQPQHF
TRBJ1-3,TRBD1,-,TRBV28,16,TGTGCCAGCAGTTGGGACAGCATGACCTCTGGAAACACCATATATTTT,CASSWDSMTSGNTIYF
TRBJ2-1,TRBD2,few,TRBV9,13,TGTGCCAGCAGCGTAGTTAGCGGGGACCGCCAGTTCTTC,CASSVVSGDRQFF
TRBJ2-7,TRBD2,-,TRBV5-1,15,TGCGCCAGCAGCCTGGGGACTAGCGGGAGTCGCGAGCAGTACTTC,CASSLGTSGSREQYF
TRBJ1-4,-,-,TRBV10-3,12,TGTGCCGTAGGAGAAGTCAATGAAAAACTGTTTTTT,CAVGEVNEKLFF
TRBJ1-5,-,-,TRBV21-1,18,TGTGCCAGCAGCAAATGGAAGCGGCCGGGACAGGGAAAACAGCCCCAGCATTTT,CASSKWKRPGQGKQPQHF
TRBJ1-2,-,-,TRBV6-5,12,TGTGCCAGCCGGTTTGAGGGCTATGGCTACACCTTC,CASRFEGYGYTF
TRBJ2-1,TRBD2,few,TRBV10-3,16,TGTGCCATCAGTGAATCTGGCGGGGGATTCTACAATGAGCAGTTCTTC,CAISESGGGFYNEQFF
TRBJ2-3,-,-,TRBV7-9,15,TGTGCCATCGCCGATAGGGACTCCCGGACAGATACGCAGTATTTT,CAIADRDSRTDTQYF
TRBJ2-7,-,-,TRBV18,16,TGTGCCAGCTCACGACGGACAGCAGGCACCTCCTACGAGCAGTACTTC,CASSRRTAGTSYEQYF